The rows below give T cell receptor beta chains drawn from one sample of a study of shared clonotypes between healthy human individuals. The table came from immunoSEQ multiplex PCR; TCRdb's copy has only in-frame clones and leaves some out. This sample has roughly 2.6 million clones; about 92% occur once, and the top ten carry roughly 0.14%. The specimen was naive CD4+ T cells sorted from blood. All receptors derive from a man aged 18 to 35 in good health. Each CDR3 is given with its conserved first and last residue. The D gene is left open where the match is weak. A row's size may be missing; if present it is once, few, many or a size class.

D | J | size | V | DNA | CDR3
TRBD2 | TRBJ2-1 | . | TRBV7-9 | TGTGCCAGCAGCTTAGGGGCGGGAGTTGAATACAATGAGCAGTTCTTC | CASSLGAGVEYNEQFF
TRBD2 | TRBJ2-5 | . | TRBV4-1 | TGCGCCAGCAGCCGAACCGGGACTAGCGGGATAGGCGGAGAGACCCAGTACTTC | CASSRTGTSGIGGETQYF
. | TRBJ2-5 | . | TRBV19 | TGTGCCAGTAAAGGCAGGGTCGGACAAGAGACCCAGTACTTC | CASKGRVGQETQYF
TRBD1 | TRBJ2-1 | . | TRBV6-1 | TGTGCCAGCACCCCCGGGACAGTCGACAATGAGCAGTTCTTC | CASTPGTVDNEQFF
TRBD1 | TRBJ1-1 | . | TRBV5-1 | TGCGCCAGCAGCCCCTTTCAGGGGGGGGGCACTGAAGCTTTCTTT | CASSPFQGGGTEAFF
. | TRBJ2-7 | . | TRBV15 | TGTGCCACCAGCAGAGACCTTGATCCCAGGAGCTCCTACGAGCAGTACTTC | CATSRDLDPRSSYEQYF
. | TRBJ1-4 | few | TRBV6-6 | TGTGCCAGCAGGCCCCCCGGGGGGTATGAAAAACTGTTTTTT | CASRPPGGYEKLFF
. | TRBJ2-1 | . | TRBV2 | TGTGCCAGCAGTTTCAATTTCGGGGAGCAGTTCTTC | CASSFNFGEQFF
. | TRBJ2-5 | . | TRBV6-5 | TGTGCCAGCTCGCGGGGGCCTCAAGAGACCCAGTACTTC | CASSRGPQETQYF
. | TRBJ2-7 | . | TRBV9 | TGTGCCAGCAGCCCTGGGAGCCCACACCCAGCCTACGAGCAGTACTTC | CASSPGSPHPAYEQYF
. | TRBJ1-1 | . | TRBV10-1 | TGCGCCAGCAGTGACGGGACGGCCAACACTGAAGCTTTCTTT | CASSDGTANTEAFF
. | TRBJ2-5 | . | TRBV11-2 | TGTGCCAGCAGCCAAGTTGGGGGGTGGGGAGAGACCCAGTACTTC | CASSQVGGWGETQYF
TRBD1 | TRBJ1-5 | few | TRBV5-6 | TGTGCCAGCAGTTTGGACAGGGTAGGTCAGCCCCAGCATTTT | CASSLDRVGQPQHF
. | TRBJ2-7 | . | TRBV5-1 | TGCGCCAGCAGCTACTCGAACTACGAGCAGTACTTC | CASSYSNYEQYF
TRBD2 | TRBJ2-7 | . | TRBV28 | TGTGCCAGCAGGGCAGGAAGCGGGGGTACCTACGAGCAGTACTTC | CASRAGSGGTYEQYF
TRBD1 | TRBJ1-1 | . | TRBV2 | TGTGCCAGCAGTTGGGGACAGGGAGGGACTGAAGCTTTCTTT | CASSWGQGGTEAFF
TRBD2 | TRBJ2-7 | . | TRBV2 | TGTGCCAGCACCCAAAGGGCTAGCGGGAGCGGCGAGCAGTACTTC | CASTQRASGSGEQYF
. | TRBJ2-3 | . | TRBV12-5 | TGTGCTAGTGGTCATGGGACAGATACGCAGTATTTT | CASGHGTDTQYF
. | TRBJ1-4 | . | TRBV18 | TGTGCCAGCTCACCCGGAGCAGGGACCAGTTATGAAAAACTGTTTTTT | CASSPGAGTSYEKLFF
TRBD1 | TRBJ1-2 | . | TRBV7-6 | TGTGCCAGCAGCTTAGGGACAGGAGCTAACTATGGCTACACCTTC | CASSLGTGANYGYTF
. | TRBJ1-5 | . | TRBV11-2 | TGTGCCAGCAGCTTGGGGGGTTCTTATCAGCCCCAGCATTTT | CASSLGGSYQPQHF
TRBD2 | TRBJ2-1 | . | TRBV9 | TGTGCCAGCAGCGTAATGGGCGGGGGTTACAATGAGCAGTTCTTC | CASSVMGGGYNEQFF